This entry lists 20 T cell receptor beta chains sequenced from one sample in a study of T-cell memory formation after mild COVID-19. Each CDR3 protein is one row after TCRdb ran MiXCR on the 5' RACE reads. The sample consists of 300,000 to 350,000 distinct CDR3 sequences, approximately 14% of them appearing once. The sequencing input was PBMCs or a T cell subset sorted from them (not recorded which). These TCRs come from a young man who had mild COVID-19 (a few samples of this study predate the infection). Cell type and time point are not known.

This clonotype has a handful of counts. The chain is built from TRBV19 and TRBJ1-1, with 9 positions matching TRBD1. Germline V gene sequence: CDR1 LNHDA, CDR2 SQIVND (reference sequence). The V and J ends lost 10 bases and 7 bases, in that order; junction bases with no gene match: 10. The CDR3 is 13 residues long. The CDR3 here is CATTGTGLREAFF. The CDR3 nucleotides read TGTGCCACGACCGGGACAGGGTTGCGTGAAGCTTTCTTT.

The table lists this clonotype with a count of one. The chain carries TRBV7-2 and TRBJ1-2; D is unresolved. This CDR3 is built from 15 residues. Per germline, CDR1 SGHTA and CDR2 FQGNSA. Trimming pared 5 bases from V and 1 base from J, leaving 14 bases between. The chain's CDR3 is CASSLSDGLNYGYTF. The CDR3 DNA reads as TGTGCCAGCAGCCTATCCGATGGACTTAACTATGGCTACACCTTC.

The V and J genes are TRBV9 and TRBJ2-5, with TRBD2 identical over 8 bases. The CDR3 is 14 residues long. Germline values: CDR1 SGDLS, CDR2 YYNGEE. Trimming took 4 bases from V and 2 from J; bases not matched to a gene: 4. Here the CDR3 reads CASSPIAGQETQYF. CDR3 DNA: TGTGCCAGCAGCCCAATAGCGGGGCAAGAGACCCAGTACTTC.

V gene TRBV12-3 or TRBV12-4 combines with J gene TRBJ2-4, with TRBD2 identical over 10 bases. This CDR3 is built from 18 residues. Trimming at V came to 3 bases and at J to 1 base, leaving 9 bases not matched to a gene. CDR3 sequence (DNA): TGTGCCAGCAGTTTGGGGACTAGCGTATCCTCTGCCAAAAACATTCAGTACTTC. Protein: CASSLGTSVSSAKNIQYF.

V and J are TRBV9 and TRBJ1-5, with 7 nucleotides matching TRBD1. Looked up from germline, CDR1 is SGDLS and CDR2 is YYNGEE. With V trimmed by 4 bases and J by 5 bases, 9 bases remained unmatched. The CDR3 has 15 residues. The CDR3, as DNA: TGTGCCAGCAGCTCCCGAGGGGGCGCCGATCAGCCCCAGCATTTT. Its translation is CASSSRGGADQPQHF.

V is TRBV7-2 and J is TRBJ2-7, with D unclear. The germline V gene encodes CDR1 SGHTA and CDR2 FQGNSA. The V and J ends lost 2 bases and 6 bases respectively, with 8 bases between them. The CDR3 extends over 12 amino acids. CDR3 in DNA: TGTGCCAGCAGCTTAATGAAGGTCGAGCAGTACTTC. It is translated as CASSLMKVEQYF.

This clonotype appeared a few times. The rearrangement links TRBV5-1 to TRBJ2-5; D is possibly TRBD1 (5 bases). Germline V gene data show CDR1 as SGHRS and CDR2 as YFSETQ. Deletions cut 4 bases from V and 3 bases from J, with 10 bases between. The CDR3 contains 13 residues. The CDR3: CASSPGWEETQYF. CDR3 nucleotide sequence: TGCGCCAGCAGCCCAGGGTGGGAAGAGACCCAGTACTTC.

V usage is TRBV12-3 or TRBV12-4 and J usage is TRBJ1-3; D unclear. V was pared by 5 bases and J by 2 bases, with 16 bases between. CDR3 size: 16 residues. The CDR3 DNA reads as TGTGCCAGCAGTCTCCCCCCCGGGAGGGCTGGAAACACCATATATTTT. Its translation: CASSLPPGRAGNTIYF.

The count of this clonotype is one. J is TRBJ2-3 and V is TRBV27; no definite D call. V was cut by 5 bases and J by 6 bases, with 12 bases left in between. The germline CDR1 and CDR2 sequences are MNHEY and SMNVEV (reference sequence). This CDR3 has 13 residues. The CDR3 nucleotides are TGTGCCAGCAGTCGGCGAGTGGCTGATACGCAGTATTTT. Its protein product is CASSRRVADTQYF.

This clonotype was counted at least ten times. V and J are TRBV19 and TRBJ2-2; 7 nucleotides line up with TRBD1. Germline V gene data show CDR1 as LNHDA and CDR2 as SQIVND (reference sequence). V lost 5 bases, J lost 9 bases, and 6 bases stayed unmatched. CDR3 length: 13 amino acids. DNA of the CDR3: TGTGCCAGTAGTCCGGCGGACAGGCGGGAGCTGTTTTTT. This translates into CASSPADRRELFF.

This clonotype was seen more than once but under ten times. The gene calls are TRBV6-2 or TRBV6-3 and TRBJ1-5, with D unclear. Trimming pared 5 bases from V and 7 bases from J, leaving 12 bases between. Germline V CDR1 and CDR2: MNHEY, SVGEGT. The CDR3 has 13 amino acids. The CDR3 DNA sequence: TGTGCCAGCAGTAACCCCCCGAGGCAGCCCCAGCATTTT. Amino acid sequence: CASSNPPRQPQHF.

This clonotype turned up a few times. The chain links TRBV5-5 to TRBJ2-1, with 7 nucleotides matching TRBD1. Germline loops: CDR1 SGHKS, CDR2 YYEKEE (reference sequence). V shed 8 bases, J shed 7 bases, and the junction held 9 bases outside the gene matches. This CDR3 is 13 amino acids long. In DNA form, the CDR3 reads TGTGCCAGTAGCCCACAGGGGTCGAATGAGCAGTTCTTC. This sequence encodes CASSPQGSNEQFF.

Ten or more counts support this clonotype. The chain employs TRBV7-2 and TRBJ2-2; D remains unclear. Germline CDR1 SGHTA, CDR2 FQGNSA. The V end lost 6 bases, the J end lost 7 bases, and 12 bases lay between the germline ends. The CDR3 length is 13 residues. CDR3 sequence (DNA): TGTGCCAGCAGTCCACCCAACCTCGGGGAGCTGTTTTTT. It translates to CASSPPNLGELFF.

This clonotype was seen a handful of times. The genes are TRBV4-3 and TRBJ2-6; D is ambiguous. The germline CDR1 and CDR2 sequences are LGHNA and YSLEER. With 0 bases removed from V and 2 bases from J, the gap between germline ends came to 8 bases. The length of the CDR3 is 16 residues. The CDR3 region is CASSQEVGPGANVLTF. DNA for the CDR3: TGCGCCAGCAGCCAAGAAGTAGGTCCTGGGGCCAACGTCCTGACTTTC.

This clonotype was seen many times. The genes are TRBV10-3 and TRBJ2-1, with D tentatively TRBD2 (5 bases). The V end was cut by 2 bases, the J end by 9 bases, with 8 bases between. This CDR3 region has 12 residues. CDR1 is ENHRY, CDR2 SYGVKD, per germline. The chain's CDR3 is CAISETGVEQFF. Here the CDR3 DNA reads TGTGCCATCAGTGAGACCGGGGTTGAGCAGTTCTTC.

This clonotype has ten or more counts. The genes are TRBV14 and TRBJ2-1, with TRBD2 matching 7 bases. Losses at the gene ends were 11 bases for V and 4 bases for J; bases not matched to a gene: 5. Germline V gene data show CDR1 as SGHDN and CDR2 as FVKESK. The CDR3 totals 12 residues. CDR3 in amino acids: CASGGLYNEQFF. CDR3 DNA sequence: TGTGCCTCGGGGGGACTATACAATGAGCAGTTCTTC.

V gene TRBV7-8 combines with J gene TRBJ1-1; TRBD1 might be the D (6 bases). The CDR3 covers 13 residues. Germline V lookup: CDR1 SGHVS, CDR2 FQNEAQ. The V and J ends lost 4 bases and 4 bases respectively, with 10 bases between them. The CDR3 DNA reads TGTGCCAGCAGCTCCAGGGGTCGCACTGAAGCTTTCTTT. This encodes CASSSRGRTEAFF.

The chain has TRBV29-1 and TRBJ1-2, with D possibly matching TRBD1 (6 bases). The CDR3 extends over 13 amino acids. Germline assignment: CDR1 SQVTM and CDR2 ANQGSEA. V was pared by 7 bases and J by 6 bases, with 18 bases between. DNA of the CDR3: TGCAGCGCCGGGACACCCTTGCTAGATGGCTACACCTTC. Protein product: CSAGTPLLDGYTF.

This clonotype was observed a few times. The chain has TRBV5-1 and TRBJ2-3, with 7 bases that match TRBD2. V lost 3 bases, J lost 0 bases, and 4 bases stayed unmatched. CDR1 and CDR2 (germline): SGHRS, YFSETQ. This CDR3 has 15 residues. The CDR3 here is CASSSSGSSTDTQYF. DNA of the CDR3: TGCGCCAGCAGCTCTAGCGGCTCTAGCACAGATACGCAGTATTTT. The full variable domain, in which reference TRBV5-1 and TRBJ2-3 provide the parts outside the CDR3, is KAGVTQTPRYLIKTRGQQVTLSCSPISGHRSVSWYQQTPGQGLQFLFEYFSETQRNKGNFPGRFSGRQFSNSRSEMNVSTLELGDSALYLCASSSSGSSTDTQYFGPGTRLTVL.

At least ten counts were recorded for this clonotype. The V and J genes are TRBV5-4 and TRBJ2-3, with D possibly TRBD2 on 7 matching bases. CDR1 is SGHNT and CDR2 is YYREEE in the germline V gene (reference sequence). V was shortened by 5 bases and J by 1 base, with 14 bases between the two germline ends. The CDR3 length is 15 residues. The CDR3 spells CASSFGGRGTDTQYF. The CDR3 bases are TGTGCCAGCAGTTTCGGGGGGCGAGGCACAGATACGCAGTATTTT.